The next 27 T cell receptor beta chains were all read from a single sample in a study of T cells in localized non-small cell lung cancer. TCRdb's table, derived via immunoSEQ multiplex PCR, lists solely in-frame clones and lacks some. The sample holds under 35,000 clones, 88% seen once. The sample consisted of peripheral blood mononuclear cells, taken before any cancer treatment. The receptor source for this set is a woman aged 35 to 75 with stage III lung adenocarcinoma.

The chain combines TRBV30 with TRBJ2-1, with D perhaps matching TRBD2 (5 bases). Per germline, CDR1 GTSNPN and CDR2 SVGIG (reference sequence). CDR3 length: 13 amino acids. V was trimmed by 4 bases and J by 8 bases, leaving 15 bases between them. The CDR3 is CAWTRTGPDEQFF. In DNA, the CDR3 is TGTGCCTGGACTAGGACTGGCCCGGATGAGCAGTTCTTC.

V usage is TRBV7-9 and J usage is TRBJ1-3; D uncertain. Germline V gene data show CDR1 as SEHNR and CDR2 as FQNEAQ (reference sequence). This CDR3 spans 16 amino acids. V was trimmed by 5 bases and J by 0 bases, leaving 14 bases between them. CDR3 region: CASSLLTLLSGNTIYF. The CDR3 DNA reads as TGTGCCAGCAGCCTCCTGACACTCCTCTCTGGAAACACCATATATTTT.

This clone turned up a few times. This chain connects TRBV6-5 to TRBJ2-7; tentative D call: TRBD2 (6 bases). This CDR3 is 15 amino acids long. The germline V and J ends were trimmed by 2 bases and 1 base, with 12 bases remaining between them. Germline V gene sequence: CDR1 MNHEY, CDR2 SVGAGI. CDR3 amino acids: CASSYGGDASYEQYF. CDR3 DNA sequence: TGTGCCAGCAGTTACGGAGGGGATGCATCCTACGAGCAGTACTTC.

A single count supports this clone. The gene calls are TRBV18 and TRBJ2-3; no clear D gene. Germline-derived CDR1 and CDR2 are KGHSH and LQKENI. The CDR3 consists of 14 residues. Trimming removed 3 bases from V and 6 bases from J, with 13 bases in between. CDR3 nucleotides: TGTGCCAGCTCACCGACCCCAATGGCGGATACGCAGTATTTT. Translated: CASSPTPMADTQYF.

The chain employs TRBV28 and TRBJ2-1; 11 positions match TRBD2. Germline lookup yields CDR1 MDHEN and CDR2 SYDVKM. Trimming removed 6 bases from V and 8 bases from J; junction bases left unmatched: 9. This CDR3 comprises 15 residues. The CDR3: CASSPIAGGSDEQFF. CDR3 nucleotide sequence: TGTGCCAGCAGCCCTATAGCGGGAGGGAGCGATGAGCAGTTCTTC.

Details on this clone: An end of the junction differs from the germline gene, which may be a read error. The chain employs TRBV9 and TRBJ1-2, with D possibly being TRBD1 (5 bases). This CDR3 region has 12 residues. Germline CDR1 and CDR2: SGDLS and YYNGEE. CDR3 in DNA: TGTACCAGCAGCGTAGGAGGGGATGGCTACACCTTC. This sequence encodes CTSSVGGDGYTF.

The chain employs TRBV27 and TRBJ2-1; D may be TRBD1 (6 bases). V lost 5 bases and J lost 4, with 12 bases in between. The CDR3 has 14 amino acids. Germline V gene data show CDR1 as MNHEY and CDR2 as SMNVEV (reference sequence). The CDR3: CASSQNRAYNEQFF. CDR3 sequence (DNA): TGTGCCAGCAGTCAAAACAGGGCATACAATGAGCAGTTCTTC.

The rearrangement links TRBV11-2 to TRBJ1-1, with D possibly TRBD1 on 6 matching bases. V gave up 6 bases and J gave up 1 base, with 18 bases separating them. This CDR3 has 16 amino acids. Germline CDR1 reads SGHAT; CDR2 reads FQNNGV. CDR3 loop: CASSLFRGGRNTEAFF. The CDR3 DNA reads as TGTGCCAGCAGTCTCTTCAGGGGAGGAAGGAACACTGAAGCTTTCTTT. Full variable domain (rest looked up from reference TRBV11-2 and TRBJ1-1): EAGVAQSPRYKIIEKRQSVAFWCNPISGHATLYWYQQILGQGPKLLIQFQNNGVVDDSQLPKDRFSAERLKGVDSTLKIQPAKLEDSAVYLCASSLFRGGRNTEAFFGQGTRLTVV.

This chain joins TRBV7-6 and TRBJ2-5, with 10 bases aligning to TRBD1. Germline CDR1 SGHVS, CDR2 FNYEAQ. J gave up 2 bases and V 6 bases, and 3 bases lay outside the gene matches. The CDR3 runs 14 residues. CDR3 sequence (DNA): TGTGCCAGCAGACCGGACAGGGGGCAAGAGACCCAGTACTTC. This gives the protein CASRPDRGQETQYF.

The chain employs TRBV7-3 and TRBJ1-1; D perhaps matches TRBD1 (5 bases). V shed 6 bases and J shed 6 bases, with 17 bases lying between them. CDR1 SGHTA and CDR2 FQGTGA come from the germline V gene. The CDR3 extends over 14 amino acids. The CDR3 reads CASRMDGLGAEAFF. The DNA of the CDR3 is TGTGCCAGCAGAATGGACGGATTGGGGGCTGAAGCTTTCTTT.

The chain uses TRBV28 and TRBJ2-1; TRBD2 aligns across 12 bases. This CDR3 has 16 residues. J was trimmed by 5 bases and V by 5 bases; bases with no gene match: 7. Germline V gene sequence: CDR1 MDHEN, CDR2 SYDVKM. CDR3 region: CASSPRTSGKDNEQFF. The CDR3 bases are TGTGCCAGCAGTCCAAGGACTAGCGGGAAGGACAATGAGCAGTTCTTC.

This chain connects TRBV5-4 to TRBJ2-1, with TRBD2 matching over 11 bases. Germline V gene data show CDR1 as SGHNT and CDR2 as YYREEE (reference sequence). The CDR3 extends over 15 amino acids. V lost 2 bases to trimming and J lost 5 bases; unmatched junction nucleotides: 3. CDR3 in amino acids: CASSLKLAGDNEQFF. The CDR3 bases are TGTGCCAGCAGCTTAAAACTAGCGGGAGACAATGAGCAGTTCTTC.

This chain joins TRBV4-2 and TRBJ1-6; D not resolved. The CDR3 extends over 14 amino acids. CDR1 is LGHNA, CDR2 YNFKEQ, per germline. Trimming pared 1 base from V and 8 bases from J, leaving 9 bases between. The CDR3 bases are TGTGCCAGCAGCCAAGCCCCCGGGGATTCACCCCTCCACTTT. Protein sequence: CASSQAPGDSPLHF.

The chain employs TRBV6-1 and TRBJ2-7; 10 nucleotides line up with TRBD2. Germline values: CDR1 MNHNS, CDR2 SASEGT. Trimming took 8 bases from V and 0 from J; bases not matched to a gene: 7. The CDR3 length is 15 residues. The CDR3 DNA reads TGTGCCAGCGCATTGACTAGCGGGTTCTCCTACGAGCAGTACTTC. It yields the protein CASALTSGFSYEQYF.

The chain joins TRBV5-1 to TRBJ2-7, with 7 bases aligning to TRBD1. CDR1 SGHRS and CDR2 YFSETQ come from the germline V gene. This CDR3 region has 15 residues. J lost 1 base, V lost 0 bases, and 4 bases had no gene match. CDR3 region: CASSLATGKSYEQYF. The CDR3 DNA is TGCGCCAGCAGCTTGGCGACAGGGAAATCCTACGAGCAGTACTTC.

The chain uses TRBV28 and TRBJ2-7; tentatively, D is TRBD1 or TRBD2 (5 bases each). Germline V CDR1 and CDR2: MDHEN, SYDVKM. Trimming took 8 bases from V and 0 from J, leaving 17 bases between them. This CDR3 has 15 residues. CDR3 bases: TGTGCCAGCCAAAAACACCGGGACGCCTCCTACGAGCAGTACTTC. Protein: CASQKHRDASYEQYF.

Only a few counts were recorded for this clone. The rearrangement links TRBV30 to TRBJ2-3; D is uncertain. This CDR3 is built from 11 residues. CDR1 is GTSNPN, CDR2 SVGIG, per germline (reference sequence). Trimming pared 4 bases from V and 6 bases from J, leaving 8 bases between. The CDR3 here is CAWTMLDTQYF. The DNA of the CDR3 is TGTGCCTGGACCATGCTGGATACGCAGTATTTT.

The chain joins TRBV28 to TRBJ1-1; maybe TRBD1 (5 bases). There are 17 residues in the CDR3. V lost 4 bases and J 4 bases, leaving 22 bases between the germline ends. CDR1 and CDR2 from the germline V gene are MDHEN and SYDVKM. The CDR3 spells CASSSPGLSGGSTEAFF. CDR3 bases: TGTGCCAGCAGTTCTCCTGGTTTAAGTGGGGGTAGCACTGAAGCTTTCTTT.

The chain combines TRBV7-2 with TRBJ1-2, with no clear D. Germline loops: CDR1 SGHTA, CDR2 FQGNSA. The CDR3 has 16 residues. The V end lost 4 bases, the J end lost 4 bases, and 19 bases lay between the germline ends. The CDR3 region has the DNA TGTGCCAGCAGCTCAACTGGCGGGGATCCGATCTATGGCTACACCTTC. As protein: CASSSTGGDPIYGYTF.

This clone has just a few counts. V usage is TRBV19 and J usage is TRBJ1-5; perhaps TRBD1 as D (6 bases). V dropped 7 bases and J dropped 5 bases, with 21 bases sitting between them. The CDR3 is 16 amino acids. CDR1 and CDR2 (germline): LNHDA, SQIVND (reference sequence). This chain's CDR3 is CASIPDSLPFDQPQHF. In DNA, the CDR3 is TGTGCCAGTATTCCGGACAGCCTACCCTTCGATCAGCCCCAGCATTTT.

In its sample, this clone was seen once. The gene calls are TRBV19 and TRBJ2-7; D may match TRBD1 or TRBD2 (5 bases each). V shed 1 base and J shed 0 bases, with 10 bases lying between them. Germline V gene lookup returns CDR1 LNHDA and CDR2 SQIVND (reference sequence). This CDR3 spans 15 amino acids. Here the CDR3 reads CASSIGPGPSYEQYF. In DNA form, the CDR3 reads TGTGCCAGTAGTATAGGCCCGGGGCCCTCCTACGAGCAGTACTTC.

CDR3 region: CASSPDRSRGYTF. Here the CDR3 DNA reads TGTGCCAGCAGCCCCGACAGGAGTAGAGGCTACACCTTC. The gene calls are TRBV7-3 and TRBJ1-2; perhaps TRBD1 as D (6 bases). Trimming removed 5 bases at V and 8 bases at J, with 15 bases between. The germline V gene has CDR1 SGHTA and CDR2 FQGTGA. The CDR3 runs 13 residues.

The chain's CDR3 is CASALSNTGELFF. Written as DNA, the CDR3 is TGTGCCTCCGCCCTGTCGAACACCGGGGAGCTGTTTTTT. The chain couples TRBV6-5 to TRBJ2-2; no clear D gene. V was trimmed by 11 bases and J by 0 bases, leaving 10 bases between them. The CDR3 runs 13 residues. The germline gives CDR1 MNHEY, CDR2 SVGAGI.

The V gene is TRBV7-9, the J gene TRBJ1-1, with TRBD1 as a possible D gene (5 bases). The V end lost 0 bases, the J end lost 3 bases, and 8 bases lay between the germline ends. The germline CDR1 and CDR2 sequences are SEHNR and FQNEAQ (reference sequence). The CDR3 covers 14 residues. CDR3 sequence: CASSLAQGYTEAFF. In DNA, the CDR3 is TGTGCCAGCAGCTTAGCGCAGGGCTACACTGAAGCTTTCTTT.

V gene TRBV28 combines with J gene TRBJ1-5, with D maybe TRBD1 (6 bases). Germline V gene lookup returns CDR1 MDHEN and CDR2 SYDVKM. The ends were cut back, 5 bases at V and 4 bases at J, with 12 bases in the middle. CDR3 length: 14 residues. CDR3 region: CASSKYRENQPQHF. CDR3 nucleotides: TGTGCCAGCAGTAAGTACAGGGAAAATCAGCCCCAGCATTTT.

This sequence joins TRBV6-1 and TRBJ1-1; 7 positions match TRBD1. The CDR3 contains 14 residues. The germline gives CDR1 MNHNS, CDR2 SASEGT. With 1 base clipped from V and 5 bases from J, the junction kept 4 bases outside the gene matches. The CDR3 DNA reads as TGTGCCAGCAGTGAAGTAGGGGGCGCGACTGAAGCTTTCTTT. This gives the protein CASSEVGGATEAFF.

Here the CDR3 DNA reads TGTGCCAGCAGCCGGGACAGGGGGGGAGAGACCCAGTACTTC. Translated, it gives CASSRDRGGETQYF. The V call is TRBV7-2, the J call TRBJ2-5; 11 bases are shared with TRBD1. J lost 4 bases, V lost 5 bases, and 3 bases had no gene match. The CDR3 covers 14 residues. CDR1 and CDR2 from the germline V gene are SGHTA and FQGNSA.